This T cell receptor (beta chain) was documented in a study of CD8+CD57+ T cells in acquired aplastic anemia. Study background: Sorted CD4+ plus CD8+ cells gave DNA averaging around 3 ug. The study obtained about 10 million reads on average for CD4+ cells from healthy donors. Study conclusions and caveats: Patients had roughly 30 CD8+ CDR3 sequences in common with controls (the shared set).

This clonotype was recorded at least ten times. Its antigen is still unknown. The CDR3 spans 14 residues. V was pared by 4 bases and J by 2 bases, with 12 bases between. The V gene's germline CDR1 is GTSNPN and CDR2 SVGIG (reference sequence). Profiling of TCR beta VDJ combinations and CDR3 sequences used genomic DNA as template. TCRdb reprocessed the reads with MiXCR, giving one entry per CDR3 protein. The sample lists around 140,000 distinct CDR3 sequences, approximately 41% occurring once. Sequencing input: sorted CD4+, CD8+, or CD8+CD57+ T cells (not recorded which) from PBMCs. The chain combines TRBV30 with TRBJ1-3; tentatively, D is TRBD1 (5 bases). The sequence came from a human donor in good health, serving as a control. The CDR3 here is CAWNPTAPGNTIYF. The CDR3 bases are TGTGCCTGGAACCCGACAGCTCCTGGAAACACCATATATTTT.